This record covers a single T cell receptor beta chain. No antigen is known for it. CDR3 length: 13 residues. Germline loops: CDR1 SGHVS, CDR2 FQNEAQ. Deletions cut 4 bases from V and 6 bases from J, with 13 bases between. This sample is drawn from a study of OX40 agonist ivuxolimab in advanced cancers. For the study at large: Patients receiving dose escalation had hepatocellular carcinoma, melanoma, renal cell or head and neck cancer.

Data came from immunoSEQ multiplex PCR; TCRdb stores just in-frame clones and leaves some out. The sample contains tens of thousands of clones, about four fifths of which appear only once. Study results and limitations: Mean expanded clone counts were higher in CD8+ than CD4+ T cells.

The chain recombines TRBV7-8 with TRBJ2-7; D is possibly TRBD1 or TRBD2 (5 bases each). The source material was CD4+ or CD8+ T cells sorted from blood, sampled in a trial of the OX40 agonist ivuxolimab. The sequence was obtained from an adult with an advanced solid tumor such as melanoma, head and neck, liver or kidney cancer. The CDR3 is CASSSSGTVEQYV. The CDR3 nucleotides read TGTGCCAGCAGCTCGTCCGGGACGGTCGAGCAGTACGTC.